This TCR beta chain is from a study of blood T cell repertoires in COVID-19. Study information: COVID-19 samples collected from the United States, Italy and Spain covered acute and convalescent phases. T cells, B-cell-depleted T cells, or PBMCs supplied cDNA or gDNA.

Study processing details: Estimates of nucleated cell counts were drawn from the amplification of reference gene primers. Assay used: immunoSEQ multiplex PCR; TCRdb lists only in-frame clones, some missing. V and J calls and clone size are as listed in that table; D and trimming were resolved from the DNA. The sample lists approximately 90,000 clones; 65% to 90% were seen once. The CDR3 loop spans 15 amino acids. From germline, CDR1 is SGHRS and CDR2 YFSETQ. Unmatched junction bases numbered 4, after V lost 0 bases and J lost 2 bases. This clonotype was obtained from a man aged 60 to 69 with acute or convalescent COVID-19. V gene TRBV5-1 combines with J gene TRBJ2-7, with 8 bases aligning to TRBD1. Sequencing used peripheral blood. This CDR3 reads CASSLAGQGTYEQYF. Written as DNA, the CDR3 is TGCGCCAGCAGCTTGGCCGGACAGGGAACCTACGAGCAGTACTTC.